A selection of T cell receptor beta chains follows, all from one sample in a study of blood T cell repertoires in COVID-19. Assay used: immunoSEQ multiplex PCR; TCRdb lists only in-frame clones, some missing. The sample consists of about 36,000 clones, roughly 80% of them appearing once. The sample consisted of peripheral blood. The receptor source for this set is a human donor in a cohort sampled during active COVID-19. The CDR3 runs from the conserved cysteine through the conserved F or W. D genes are given only for firm matches. Not all rows give a size; the values are once, few, many and, for expanded clones, a class.

size	J	V	D	DNA	CDR3
once	TRBJ1-5	TRBV19	TRBD1	TGTGCCAGTAGTCCCCGGGCCAGGGGGTATAGCAATCAGCCCCAGCATTTT	CASSPRARGYSNQPQHF
NA	TRBJ2-3	TRBV28	NA	TGTGCCAGCAGTTTAATGGAGGGGCTGACAGATACGCAGTATTTT	CASSLMEGLTDTQYF
NA	TRBJ2-2	TRBV2	NA	TGTGCCAGCAGTCCCACAACTACGAACACCGGGGAGCTGTTTTTT	CASSPTTTNTGELFF
NA	TRBJ2-5	TRBV2	NA	TGTGCCAGCAGTCTAGCGGAGACCCAGTACTTC	CASSLAETQYF
few	TRBJ1-2	TRBV3-1/TRBV3-2	NA	TGTGCCAGCAGCCAGCAGGGGATAGATGGCTACACCTTC	CASSQQGIDGYTF
NA	TRBJ2-7	TRBV29-1	NA	TGCAGCGTTGAAGCCACAGGGTTGTACGAGCAGTACTTC	CSVEATGLYEQYF
NA	TRBJ1-3	TRBV7-6	NA	TGTGCCAGCAGCCCACGCAGTGAAACTGGAAACACCATATATTTT	CASSPRSETGNTIYF
NA	TRBJ2-7	TRBV5-6	TRBD2	TGTGCCAGCAGTACTCGTAGACTAGCGGGGACCTTGGAGCAGTACTTC	CASSTRRLAGTLEQYF
NA	TRBJ1-1	TRBV28	TRBD1	TGTGCCAGCAGTACTAAGAAAAATCGGAAAGGGGGCGGCACTGAAGCTTTCTTT	CASSTKKNRKGGGTEAFF
NA	TRBJ2-1	TRBV14	NA	TGTGCCAGCAGCCAAGACGCCTACAATGAGCAGTTCTTC	CASSQDAYNEQFF
NA	TRBJ2-1	TRBV11-2	NA	TGTGCCAGCAGGGGAGGGGGGGCCTACAATGAGCAGTTCTTC	CASRGGGAYNEQFF
NA	TRBJ1-5	TRBV18	NA	TGTGCCAGCTCACGCGCTAGCAATCAGCCCCAGCATTTT	CASSRASNQPQHF
NA	TRBJ1-1	TRBV12-5	TRBD1	TGTGCTAGTGGACAAGACAGGGGCTTGAACACTGAAGCTTTCTTT	CASGQDRGLNTEAFF
NA	TRBJ1-5	TRBV19	TRBD1	TGTGCCAGTAGTACCCCCCGGACAGGGGGCGTAGAGCCCCAGCATTTT	CASSTPRTGGVEPQHF
NA	TRBJ2-7	TRBV4-3	TRBD2	TGCGCCAGCAGCCGCGAGGGACTAGCGGGGGGGCCCCTCCCCTACGAGCAGTACTTC	CASSREGLAGGPLPYEQYF
NA	TRBJ1-2	TRBV7-2	TRBD1	TGTGCCAGCAGCCCAACCGGACAGGGGGTCGGGGGCTACACCTTC	CASSPTGQGVGGYTF
NA	TRBJ1-5	TRBV3-1/TRBV3-2	TRBD1	TGTGCCAGCAGCCAAGATCTTCCAGGGGGATCGAGCAATCAGCCCCAGCATTTT	CASSQDLPGGSSNQPQHF
NA	TRBJ2-1	TRBV4-1	NA	TGCGCCAGCAGCCAGGGACTCAACCCGGGCAATGAGCAGTTCTTC	CASSQGLNPGNEQFF
NA	TRBJ1-1	TRBV9	NA	TGTGCCAGCACCGTCGATTCCGGGAGAGGCACTGAAGCTTTCTTT	CASTVDSGRGTEAFF
NA	TRBJ2-1	TRBV4-3	NA	TGCGCCAGCAGCCAAGAGGGGGGGCCCTACAATGAGCAGTTCTTC	CASSQEGGPYNEQFF
NA	TRBJ2-1	TRBV19	TRBD1	TGTGCCACGGACGTGACAGGGAATGAGCAGTTCTTC	CATDVTGNEQFF
few	TRBJ2-7	TRBV9	NA	TGTGCCAGCAGTGGCCCGAAGTCGGGCGAGCAGTACTTC	CASSGPKSGEQYF
NA	TRBJ1-2	TRBV4-2	NA	TGTGCCAGCAGCCAAGCGGGTCGCTTTGAAGTGGGGCTTGATGGCTACACCTTC	CASSQAGRFEVGLDGYTF
NA	TRBJ2-4	TRBV4-1	NA	TGCGCCAGCAGCCAAGAAAATGAGGGTACCAAAAACATTCAGTACTTC	CASSQENEGTKNIQYF
once	TRBJ2-1	TRBV4-3	NA	TGCGCCAGCAGCCAAGTTGGCAACAACAATGAGCAGTTCTTC	CASSQVGNNNEQFF
NA	TRBJ1-2	TRBV14	NA	TGTGCCAGCAGCCCCAGGATGGGGGCGAGTGGCTACACCTTC	CASSPRMGASGYTF
NA	TRBJ2-7	TRBV19	NA	TGTGCCAGTAGTATACCTCCGGGGGAGCCCTACGAGCAGTACTTC	CASSIPPGEPYEQYF
NA	TRBJ2-7	TRBV5-5	NA	TGTGCCAGCAGCTTGGGGCACCCAGGTAACTCCTACGAGCAGTACTTC	CASSLGHPGNSYEQYF
NA	TRBJ1-2	TRBV4-3	TRBD1	TGCGCCAGCAGCCACGGACAGGGAGATGGCTACACCTTC	CASSHGQGDGYTF
NA	TRBJ1-4	TRBV20-1	NA	TGCAGTGCTAGTTTAATGGCCGAAAAACTGTTTTTT	CSASLMAEKLFF
NA	TRBJ2-1	TRBV9	TRBD2	TGTGCCAGCAGCGATTGGGGGGGAACCTACAATGAGCAGTTCTTC	CASSDWGGTYNEQFF
NA	TRBJ2-7	TRBV4-3	TRBD2	TGCGCCAGCAGCCAAGGAGCGGGGGGGCGGCAGTACTTC	CASSQGAGGRQYF
once	TRBJ2-1	TRBV15	TRBD1	TGTGCCACCAGCAGAGTTGTCTCCGGGACAGCGGCCAATGAGCAGTTCTTC	CATSRVVSGTAANEQFF
few	TRBJ1-5	TRBV6-5	TRBD1	TGTGCCAGCAGTTCGACAGGGAACCAGCCCCAGCATTTT	CASSSTGNQPQHF
once	TRBJ1-1	TRBV18	NA	TGTGCCAGCTCGCCGGGAGTCCCTGGGGCTAACACTGAAGCTTTCTTT	CASSPGVPGANTEAFF
NA	TRBJ2-4	TRBV30	TRBD2	TGTGCCTGGAGTGTATCGGGGGGCAAAAACATTCAGTACTTC	CAWSVSGGKNIQYF
NA	TRBJ1-1	TRBV11-1	NA	TGTGCCAGCAGCTTAGCGGGGCGGAGTGAAGCTTTCTTT	CASSLAGRSEAFF
NA	TRBJ2-7	TRBV7-8	TRBD2	TGTGCCAGCAGCTTCCCGGGACTAGGACCGTACGAGCAGTACTTC	CASSFPGLGPYEQYF
NA	TRBJ2-7	TRBV7-2	TRBD2	TGTGCCAGCAGCTTTGCTAGCGGGGGCCAACCCTACGAGCAGTACTTC	CASSFASGGQPYEQYF
NA	TRBJ2-3	TRBV24-1	TRBD2	TGTGCCACCAGTGATCGCCGGGGGGTCACAGATACGCAGTATTTT	CATSDRRGVTDTQYF
once	TRBJ2-1	TRBV6-1	NA	TGTGCCAGCAGTGAAGCGTCCAGGGGTTGGGATGAGCAGTTCTTC	CASSEASRGWDEQFF
NA	TRBJ2-2	TRBV7-6	TRBD1	TGTGCCAGCAGCGCGCGACCGGGACAGGGGAACACCGGGGAGCTGTTTTTT	CASSARPGQGNTGELFF
NA	TRBJ2-1	TRBV19	NA	TGTGCCAGTAGTGGTACGGCGCGGGAGCAGTTCTTC	CASSGTAREQFF
NA	TRBJ2-7	TRBV6-6	NA	TGTGCCAGCAGTTACCAGGACGGGGGAGCAGTGGACTTC	CASSYQDGGAVDF
NA	TRBJ1-1	TRBV15	NA	TGTGCCACCAGCAGACAAAAGAACACTGAAGCTTTCTTT	CATSRQKNTEAFF
NA	TRBJ1-1	TRBV18	TRBD1	TGTGCCAGCTCACCTGGGACAGGGGGCACTGAAGCTTTCTTT	CASSPGTGGTEAFF
few	TRBJ2-2	TRBV6-1	TRBD2	TGTGCCAGCAGTGAGTCAGCGGGGGGTAACACCGGGGAGCTGTTTTTT	CASSESAGGNTGELFF
NA	TRBJ2-3	TRBV7-9	NA	TGTGCCAGCACCCGAGGTTTGGGGGACCCACGAGGAGGGGCAGATACGCAGTATTTT	CASTRGLGDPRGGADTQYF
once	TRBJ2-1	TRBV18	NA	TGTGCCAGCTCACCATTCGATGAGCAGTTCTTC	CASSPFDEQFF
NA	TRBJ1-2	TRBV5-4	TRBD1	TGTGCCAGCAGCACCCGGCAGGGGGCTGACTATGGCTACACCTTC	CASSTRQGADYGYTF
once	TRBJ2-7	TRBV20-1	NA	TGCAGTGCTAGACAGAACTACGAGCAGTACTTC	CSARQNYEQYF
NA	TRBJ1-4	TRBV7-9	NA	TGTGCCAGCAGTCGGACAGCTGCAACTAATGAAAAACTGTTTTTT	CASSRTAATNEKLFF
NA	TRBJ1-2	TRBV7-2	NA	TGTGCCAGCAGCCTAACTTTATCCCCACAGTACTACACCTTC	CASSLTLSPQYYTF